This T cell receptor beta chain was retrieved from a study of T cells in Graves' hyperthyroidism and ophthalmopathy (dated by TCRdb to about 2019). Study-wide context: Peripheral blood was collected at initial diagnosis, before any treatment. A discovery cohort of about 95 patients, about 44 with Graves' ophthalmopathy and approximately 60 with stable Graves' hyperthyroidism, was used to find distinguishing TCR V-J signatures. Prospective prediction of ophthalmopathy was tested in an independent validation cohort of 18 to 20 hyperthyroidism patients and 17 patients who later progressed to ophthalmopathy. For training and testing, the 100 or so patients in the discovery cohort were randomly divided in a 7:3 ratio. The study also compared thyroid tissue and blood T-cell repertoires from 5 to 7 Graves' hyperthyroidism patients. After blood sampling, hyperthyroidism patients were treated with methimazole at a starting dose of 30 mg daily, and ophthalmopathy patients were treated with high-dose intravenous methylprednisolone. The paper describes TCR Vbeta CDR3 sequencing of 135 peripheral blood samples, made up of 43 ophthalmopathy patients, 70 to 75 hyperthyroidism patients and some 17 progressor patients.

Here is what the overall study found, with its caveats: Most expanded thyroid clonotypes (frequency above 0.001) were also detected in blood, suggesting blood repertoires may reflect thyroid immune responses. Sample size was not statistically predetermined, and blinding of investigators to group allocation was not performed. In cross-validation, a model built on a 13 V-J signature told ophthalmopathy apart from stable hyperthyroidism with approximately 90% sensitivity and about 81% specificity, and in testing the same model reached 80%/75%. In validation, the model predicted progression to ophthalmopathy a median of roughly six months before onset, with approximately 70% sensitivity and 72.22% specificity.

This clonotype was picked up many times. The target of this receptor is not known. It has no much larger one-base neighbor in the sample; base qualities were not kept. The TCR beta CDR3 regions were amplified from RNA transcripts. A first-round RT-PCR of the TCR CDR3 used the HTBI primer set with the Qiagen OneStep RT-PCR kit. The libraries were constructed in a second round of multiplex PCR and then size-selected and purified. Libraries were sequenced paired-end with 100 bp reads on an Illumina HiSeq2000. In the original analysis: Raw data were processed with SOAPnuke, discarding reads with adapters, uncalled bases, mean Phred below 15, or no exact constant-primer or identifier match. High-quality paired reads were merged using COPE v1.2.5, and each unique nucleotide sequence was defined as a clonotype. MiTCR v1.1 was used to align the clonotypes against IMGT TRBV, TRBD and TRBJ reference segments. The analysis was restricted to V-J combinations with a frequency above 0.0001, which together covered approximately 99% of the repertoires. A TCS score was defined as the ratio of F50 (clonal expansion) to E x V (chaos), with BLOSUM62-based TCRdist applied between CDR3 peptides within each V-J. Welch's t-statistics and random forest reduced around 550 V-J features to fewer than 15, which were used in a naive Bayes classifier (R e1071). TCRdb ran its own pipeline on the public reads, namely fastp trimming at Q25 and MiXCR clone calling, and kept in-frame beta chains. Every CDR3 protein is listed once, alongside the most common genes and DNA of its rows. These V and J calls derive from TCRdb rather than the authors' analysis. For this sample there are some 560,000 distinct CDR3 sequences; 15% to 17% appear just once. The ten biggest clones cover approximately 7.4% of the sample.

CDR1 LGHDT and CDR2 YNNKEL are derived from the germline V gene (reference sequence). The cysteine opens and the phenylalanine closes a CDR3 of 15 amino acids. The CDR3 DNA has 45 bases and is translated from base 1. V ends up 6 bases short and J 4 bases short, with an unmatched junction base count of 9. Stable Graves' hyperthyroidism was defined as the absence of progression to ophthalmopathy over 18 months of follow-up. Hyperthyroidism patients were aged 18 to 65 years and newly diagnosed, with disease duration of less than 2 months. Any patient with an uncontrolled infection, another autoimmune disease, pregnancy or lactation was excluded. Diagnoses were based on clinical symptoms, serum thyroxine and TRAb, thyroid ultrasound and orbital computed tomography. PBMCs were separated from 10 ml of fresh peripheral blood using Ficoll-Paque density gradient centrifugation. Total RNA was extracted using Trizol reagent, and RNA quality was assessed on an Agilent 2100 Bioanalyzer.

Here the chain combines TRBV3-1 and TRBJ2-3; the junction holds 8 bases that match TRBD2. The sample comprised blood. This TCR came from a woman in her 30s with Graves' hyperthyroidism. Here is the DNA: TGTGCCAGCAGTACAGGCCTAGCGGGCCCAGATACGCAGTATTTT. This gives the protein CASSTGLAGPDTQYF.